This entry features one T cell receptor (beta chain) sequence. In the original workflow: Reference gene primer amplification yielded estimated nucleated cell counts. Clones were sequenced by immunoSEQ multiplex PCR, and TCRdb holds only the in-frame ones, with some missing. V and J calls plus clone size are reproduced from that table; the DNA served to infer D and trimming. Among roughly 130,000 clones listed, roughly 84% were seen once. CDR3 size: 17 residues. Germline V gene lookup returns CDR1 SGHDT and CDR2 YYEEEE. Trimming removed 0 bases from V and 4 bases from J; junction bases left unmatched: 7. These data come from a study of blood T cell repertoires in COVID-19. Overall study context: The study drew acute and convalescent COVID-19 samples from the United States, Italy and Spain.

The chain employs TRBV5-6 and TRBJ2-2; TRBD2 matches 9 bases. Sequenced material: peripheral blood. This clonotype was sampled from a woman in her thirties who had recovered from COVID-19. The CDR3 here is CASSLGPSGASTGELFF. Written as DNA, the CDR3 is TGTGCCAGCAGCTTGGGCCCTAGCGGGGCGAGCACCGGGGAGCTGTTTTTT.